Below, 23 T cell receptor beta chains from the same sample are listed, as sequenced in a study of shared clonotypes between healthy human individuals. Terminally differentiated effector memory CD45RA+ cells were excluded by CCR7 positive selection of CD45RO-negative cells. Repertoires were generated with immunoSEQ multiplex PCR, while TCRdb's copy carries only in-frame clones and drops some. This repertoire shows about 600,000 clones, 95% to 98% found once; its top ten account for roughly 0.29%. The sequenced sample was naive CD8+ T cells sorted from blood. The source is a man aged 30 to 45 in good health.

The V call is TRBV5-4, the J call TRBJ1-2; weak D call: TRBD1 (6 bases). The germline CDR1 and CDR2 sequences are SGHNT and YYREEE (reference sequence). The CDR3 has 11 residues. The V and J ends lost 4 bases and 7 bases respectively, with 8 bases between them. The CDR3 bases are TGTGCCAGCAGCACCAGGGGTGGCTACACCTTC. This codes for CASSTRGGYTF.

The chain employs TRBV16 and TRBJ2-1, with D hard to call. There are 16 residues in the CDR3. Germline CDR1 is KGHSY and CDR2 is FQNENV. Deletions cut 0 bases from V and 2 bases from J, with 11 bases between. The CDR3 loop reads CASSQSRLLTYNEQFF. CDR3 DNA sequence: TGTGCCAGCAGCCAATCTCGGTTACTAACCTACAATGAGCAGTTCTTC.

The chain has TRBV27 and TRBJ1-5; TRBD1 might be the D (6 bases). Looked up from germline, CDR1 is MNHEY and CDR2 is SMNVEV (reference sequence). CDR3 size: 14 residues. V was cut by 6 bases and J by 7 bases, with 16 bases left in between. Here the CDR3 reads CASRPGTQGQPQHF. Here the CDR3 DNA reads TGTGCCAGCAGACCCGGGACGCAGGGGCAGCCCCAGCATTTT.

The rearrangement joins TRBV19 to TRBJ2-1; D uncertain. Germline lookup yields CDR1 LNHDA and CDR2 SQIVND (reference sequence). There are 14 residues in the CDR3. V lost 5 bases and J 0 bases, leaving 8 bases between the germline ends. For the CDR3, the DNA is TGTGCCAGTAGTGCGGTTCTCTCCTACAATGAGCAGTTCTTC. It is translated as CASSAVLSYNEQFF.

This clone appeared a single time. V usage is TRBV7-9 and J usage is TRBJ2-5; no definite D call. V was shortened by 7 bases and J by 1 base, with 19 bases between the two germline ends. Per the germline V gene, CDR1 is SEHNR and CDR2 is FQNEAQ (reference sequence). This CDR3 spans 16 amino acids. Written as DNA, the CDR3 is TGTGCCAGCATCCCAATCTCACCTACCCTCCAAGAGACCCAGTACTTC. Protein product: CASIPISPTLQETQYF. The variable domain in full, with the rest retrieved from reference TRBV7-9 and TRBJ2-5, is DTGVSQNPRHKITKRGQNVTFRCDPISEHNRLYWYRQTLGQGPEFLTYFQNEAQLEKSRLLSDRFSAERPKGSFSTLEIQRTEQGDSAMYLCASIPISPTLQETQYFGPGTRLLVL.

This chain connects TRBV7-6 to TRBJ2-3; weak D call: TRBD2 (6 bases). Looked up from germline, CDR1 is SGHVS and CDR2 is FNYEAQ. The CDR3 is made up of 16 amino acids. V shed 5 bases and J shed 0 bases, with 15 bases lying between them. The CDR3 spells CASSDLTSSSTDTQYF. The CDR3 nucleotides read TGTGCCAGCAGCGACTTAACTAGCAGTAGCACAGATACGCAGTATTTT.

The chain couples TRBV4-1 to TRBJ2-1; D may be TRBD2 (5 bases). V shed 1 base and J shed 7 bases, with 14 bases lying between them. The CDR3 extends over 15 amino acids. Germline CDR1 reads MGHRA; CDR2 reads YSYEKL. The CDR3 DNA is TGCGCCAGCAGCCAAGGCCGGGGTTTAGGAAATGAGCAGTTCTTC. It encodes CASSQGRGLGNEQFF.

The V and J genes are TRBV6-5 and TRBJ2-7; D gene unclear. CDR1 MNHEY and CDR2 SVGAGI come from the germline V gene. The CDR3 extends over 13 amino acids. The V end lost 4 bases, the J end lost 2 bases, and 9 bases lay between the germline ends. The CDR3 DNA sequence: TGTGCCAGCAGTTCCGGGCTCCCCTACGAGCAGTACTTC. This sequence encodes CASSSGLPYEQYF.

The J gene is TRBJ2-7, the V gene TRBV14; 7 nucleotides match TRBD1. CDR1 and CDR2 from the germline V gene are SGHDN and FVKESK. V trimming: 2 bases; J trimming: 2 bases; junction bases outside the gene matches: 6. This CDR3 is 15 amino acids long. The CDR3 here is CASSQNRGLPYEQYF. DNA for the CDR3: TGTGCCAGCAGCCAAAACAGGGGCCTCCCCTACGAGCAGTACTTC.

V gene TRBV5-4 combines with J gene TRBJ2-7, with D perhaps TRBD2 (6 bases). The CDR3 length is 16 residues. Trimming took off 4 bases at V and 3 bases at J, with 20 bases between the two ends. Germline V gene data show CDR1 as SGHNT and CDR2 as YYREEE (reference sequence). The CDR3 DNA reads as TGTGCCAGCAGCCCCCAGCCCCGGGACTGGGACTACGAGCAGTACTTC. Translation gives CASSPQPRDWDYEQYF.

This clone has a single count. This chain joins TRBV7-9 and TRBJ2-1; 11 nucleotides match TRBD2. The CDR3 sequence is 14 residues long. Germline values: CDR1 SEHNR, CDR2 FQNEAQ (reference sequence). With 5 bases clipped from V and 7 bases from J, the junction kept 4 bases outside the gene matches. The DNA of the CDR3 is TGTGCCAGCAGCAAGACTAGCGGGAAGAATGAGCAGTTCTTC. Its protein is CASSKTSGKNEQFF.

The CDR3 reads CSVEGGFQETQYF. DNA for the CDR3: TGCAGCGTTGAAGGAGGATTCCAAGAGACCCAGTACTTC. This chain links TRBV29-1 with TRBJ2-5; D not resolved. The CDR3 consists of 13 residues. Per the germline V gene, CDR1 is SQVTM and CDR2 is ANQGSEA. Between the trimmed V and J ends, which lost 1 base and 1 base, there was a span of 7 bases.

V and J are TRBV12-2 and TRBJ2-5; TRBD2, as called in the table, went unchecked against the DNA. TRBV12-2 is shown as a pseudogene. The CDR3 spans 15 residues. CDR3 bases: TGTGCAAGTCGCAAAAGACAGACAGCCGGGGGGACCCAGTACTTC. Protein product: CASRKRQTAGGTQYF.

This chain uses TRBV19 with TRBJ2-7, with TRBD2 identical over 7 bases. Germline V gene sequence: CDR1 LNHDA, CDR2 SQIVND (reference sequence). CDR3 length: 14 residues. V was clipped by 8 bases and J by 2 bases; unmatched bases: 9. CDR3 in DNA: TGTGCCAGTGGATTTAGCGGGTCCGCCTACGAGCAGTACTTC. It translates to CASGFSGSAYEQYF. The entire variable domain, with the rest obtained from reference TRBV19 and TRBJ2-7, is as follows: DGGITQSPKYLFRKEGQNVTLSCEQNLNHDAMYWYRQDPGQGLRLIYYSQIVNDFQKGDIAEGYSVSREKKESFPLTVTSAQKNPTAFYLCASGFSGSAYEQYFGPGTRLTVT.

V is TRBV28 and J is TRBJ2-7; D not resolved. The CDR3 is 14 residues long. The V gene lost 4 bases and the J gene lost 2 bases, with 12 bases spanning the gap. Germline CDR1 is MDHEN and CDR2 is SYDVKM. Here the CDR3 reads CASSSVQAAYEQYF. In DNA, the CDR3 is TGTGCCAGCAGTTCCGTGCAGGCGGCCTACGAGCAGTACTTC.

The genes are TRBV27 and TRBJ2-1, with D uncertain. The CDR3 runs to 14 residues. Trimming stripped 7 bases from V and 0 bases from J, with 10 bases between. The germline CDR1 and CDR2 sequences are MNHEY and SMNVEV (reference sequence). The CDR3: CASNWDNSYNEQFF. CDR3 DNA sequence: TGTGCCAGCAATTGGGATAACTCCTACAATGAGCAGTTCTTC.

The chain is built from TRBV7-9 and TRBJ2-2; 8 nucleotides align to TRBD2. The CDR3 is 15 residues long. Germline CDR1 is SEHNR and CDR2 is FQNEAQ (reference sequence). The J segment lost 1 base and the V segment lost 5 bases, leaving 3 bases of the junction unmatched. The CDR3 here is CASSLAGGNTGELFF. The DNA for the CDR3 is TGTGCCAGCAGCCTGGCGGGAGGGAACACCGGGGAGCTGTTTTTT.

V is TRBV6-4 and J is TRBJ2-5; no reliable D call. The CDR3 has 15 amino acids. Germline V gene sequence: CDR1 MRHNA, CDR2 SNTAGT. V was cut by 0 bases and J by 3 bases, with 11 bases left in between. CDR3 sequence reads: CASSDSPAPEETQYF. DNA for the CDR3: TGTGCCAGCAGTGACTCCCCCGCACCCGAAGAGACCCAGTACTTC.

The gene calls are TRBV29-1 and TRBJ2-1; D is perhaps TRBD2 (5 bases). CDR3 size: 14 residues. Per germline, CDR1 SQVTM and CDR2 ANQGSEA. V lost 1 base to trimming and J lost 4 bases, with 11 bases between them. The CDR3 here is CSVEGGRGYNEQFF. The CDR3 nucleotides are TGCAGCGTTGAAGGCGGTCGAGGGTACAATGAGCAGTTCTTC.

This rearrangement joins TRBV7-2 to TRBJ2-7; possibly TRBD2 for D (6 bases). Looked up from germline, CDR1 is SGHTA and CDR2 is FQGNSA. The CDR3 runs 14 residues. Trimming took 6 bases from V and 7 from J, leaving 19 bases between them. The CDR3 region is CASSPGTALWEQYF. In DNA, the CDR3 is TGTGCCAGCAGTCCCGGGACTGCCCTGTGGGAGCAGTACTTC. Variable domain in full (rest from reference TRBV7-2 and TRBJ2-7): GAGVSQSPSNKVTEKGKDVELRCDPISGHTALYWYRQSLGQGLEFLIYFQGNSAPDKSGLPSDRFSAERTGGSVSTLTIQRTQQEDSAVYLCASSPGTALWEQYFGPGTRLTVT.

The chain employs TRBV7-9 and TRBJ1-3; 7 bases match TRBD1. V was clipped by 8 bases and J by 3 bases; unmatched bases: 4. The germline V gene has CDR1 SEHNR and CDR2 FQNEAQ (reference sequence). This CDR3 is 13 amino acids long. CDR3 bases: TGTGCCAGCGACAGGGAGTATGGAAACACCATATATTTT. Protein sequence: CASDREYGNTIYF.

This clone was found once. V usage is TRBV27 and J usage is TRBJ1-2, with 12 bases that match TRBD1. CDR1 and CDR2 from the germline V gene are MNHEY and SMNVEV (reference sequence). This CDR3 spans 15 amino acids. V shed 5 bases, J shed 8 bases, and the junction held 9 bases outside the gene matches. DNA of the CDR3: TGTGCCAGCAGTCCGCAAGGGGACAGGGGGCAAGGCTACACCTTC. It yields the protein CASSPQGDRGQGYTF.

The V call is TRBV18, the J call TRBJ2-3; 7 bases match TRBD1. This CDR3 contains 16 residues. Germline trimming cut 4 bases from V and 0 bases from J; bases unmatched to any gene: 7. Germline CDR1 reads KGHSH; CDR2 reads LQKENI. This CDR3 is CASSHRGPSSTDTQYF. As DNA, the CDR3 is TGTGCCAGCTCACACAGGGGTCCATCTAGCACAGATACGCAGTATTTT. Based on the CDR3 plus reference TRBV18 and TRBJ2-3, the full variable domain is NAGVMQNPRHLVRRRGQEARLRCSPMKGHSHVYWYRQLPEEGLKFMVYLQKENIIDESGMPKERFSAEFPKEGPSILRIQQVVRGDSAAYFCASSHRGPSSTDTQYFGPGTRLTVL.